This T cell receptor beta chain was observed in a study of shared clonotypes between healthy human individuals. Profiling relied on immunoSEQ multiplex PCR, and the TCRdb table lists in-frame clones only, not all of them. Counted here are about 2,500,000 clones, about 92% occurring once; the ten biggest clones make up over 0.12%. The clonotype comes from a man aged 18 to 30 in good health. Sequencing was done on a sample of naive CD4+ T cells sorted from blood. The sample's subset: CD45RA+ positively selected.

The CDR3 loop is CASSSGGNRRWTYEQYF. The CDR3 region has the DNA TGTGCCAGCAGCTCCGGGGGTAACAGGCGATGGACCTACGAGCAGTACTTC. The chain links TRBV5-5 to TRBJ2-7; a weak D match, TRBD2 (6 bases). Per germline, CDR1 SGHKS and CDR2 YYEKEE (reference sequence). The CDR3 has 17 residues. Trimming left V 3 bases short and J 2 bases short, with 21 bases between.